Reported below is one T cell receptor beta chain. This sample was included in a study of T cell changes during pregnancy in multiple sclerosis. In germline, CDR1 is SGHRS, CDR2 YFSETQ. Between the trimmed V and J ends, which lost 0 bases and 6 bases, there was a span of 13 bases. CDR3 size: 14 residues. The method was immunoSEQ multiplex PCR; TCRdb's version includes in-frame clones alone and lacks a portion of them. The sample yields about 28,000 clones, 89% seen once. The chain recombines TRBV5-1 with TRBJ2-7; D may be TRBD1 (6 bases). The sequence came from a female donor with multiple sclerosis, enrolled in a pregnancy study. The input for sequencing was CD4+ T cells from peripheral blood mononuclear cells, taken in the second trimester of pregnancy. As DNA, the CDR3 is TGCGCCAGCAGCTTGGGTGCAGCGGACAGCGAGCAGTACTTC. Its protein is CASSLGAADSEQYF.